Each of the 19 T cell receptor beta chains below was sequenced from the same sample in a study of blood T cell repertoires in COVID-19. TCRdb's table, derived via immunoSEQ multiplex PCR, lists solely in-frame clones and lacks some. This table holds fewer than 350,000 clones, about 90% found once. Sequencing was carried out using PBMCs or T cells enriched from blood (not recorded which). The receptors were sampled from a woman under 30 with acute COVID-19.

This chain connects TRBV24-1 to TRBJ1-2; 8 nucleotides match TRBD1. V shed 4 bases and J 6 bases; nucleotides not matched to a gene: 6. CDR1 and CDR2 from the germline V gene are KGHDR and SFDVKD. The CDR3 has 14 amino acids. CDR3 region: CATSDAGQGDGYTF. The CDR3 coding sequence is TGTGCCACCAGTGACGCTGGACAGGGTGATGGCTACACCTTC.

This clone was found a few times. The chain uses TRBV3-1 (or the pseudogene TRBV3-2) and TRBJ2-7, with D possibly TRBD2 on 6 matching bases. There are 15 residues in the CDR3. V lost 1 base and J 4 bases, leaving 14 bases between the germline ends. Per the germline V gene, CDR1 is LGHDT and CDR2 is YNNKEL (reference sequence). CDR3 in DNA: TGTGCCAGCAGCCAAGGGGACGGCGGGGTATACGAGCAGTACTTC. Its protein product is CASSQGDGGVYEQYF.

This chain links TRBV7-3 with TRBJ2-2, with 7 bases matching TRBD2. Germline V gene lookup returns CDR1 SGHTA and CDR2 FQGTGA. CDR3 size: 13 residues. V was pared by 6 bases and J by 7 bases, with 5 bases of the junction left unmatched. For the CDR3, the DNA is TGTGCCAGCAGGTCGGGAGGTGACGGGGAGCTGTTTTTT. This gives the protein CASRSGGDGELFF.

This chain links TRBV5-1 with TRBJ1-4; 8 nucleotides match TRBD1. The V gene's germline CDR1 is SGHRS and CDR2 YFSETQ. The trim removed 4 bases at V and 8 bases at J, leaving 10 bases unmatched. This CDR3 contains 15 residues. The CDR3 DNA follows: TGCGCCAGCAGCCCTCGGACAGGGCCGTACGAAAAACTGTTTTTT. Its translation is CASSPRTGPYEKLFF.

The chain has TRBV3-1 (or the pseudogene TRBV3-2) and TRBJ2-3, with TRBD2 matching over 9 bases. J lost 1 base, V lost 4 bases, and 12 bases had no gene match. The CDR3 has 18 amino acids. Germline values: CDR1 LGHDT, CDR2 YNNKEL (reference sequence). The CDR3 spells CASSPLGLREGRTDTQYF. The CDR3 nucleotides are TGTGCCAGCAGCCCCTTAGGATTGCGGGAGGGCCGCACAGATACGCAGTATTTT.

The V call is TRBV18, the J call TRBJ2-1; D is unclear. The germline gives CDR1 KGHSH, CDR2 LQKENI. V shed 2 bases and J shed 4 bases, with 6 bases lying between them. The CDR3 contains 13 residues. The CDR3 DNA reads TGTGCCAGCTCACCATACAGATACAATGAGCAGTTCTTC. It translates to CASSPYRYNEQFF.

The V and J genes are TRBV11-2 and TRBJ2-7; TRBD1 aligns across 8 bases. CDR3 length: 15 residues. Trimming removed 9 bases from V and 1 base from J; junction bases left unmatched: 11. Germline V gene data show CDR1 as SGHAT and CDR2 as FQNNGV. CDR3 residues: CASSKDREVSYEQYF. The DNA for the CDR3 is TGTGCCAGTTCAAAGGACAGGGAAGTATCCTACGAGCAGTACTTC. The full variable domain, with the rest looked up from reference TRBV11-2 and TRBJ2-7, is EAGVAQSPRYKIIEKRQSVAFWCNPISGHATLYWYQQILGQGPKLLIQFQNNGVVDDSQLPKDRFSAERLKGVDSTLKIQPAKLEDSAVYLCASSKDREVSYEQYFGPGTRLTVT.

The rearrangement joins TRBV7-9 to TRBJ2-2; no clear D. V dropped 8 bases and J dropped 6 bases, with 7 bases sitting between them. This CDR3 is 11 amino acids long. CDR1 and CDR2 from the germline V gene are SEHNR and FQNEAQ (reference sequence). CDR3 coding DNA: TGTGCCAGCCCCTTTGCCGGGGAGCTGTTTTTT. Its protein is CASPFAGELFF.

This sequence joins TRBV7-6 and TRBJ2-7, with TRBD2 matching 8 bases. This CDR3 comprises 15 residues. Germline values: CDR1 SGHVS, CDR2 FNYEAQ. V lost 2 bases to trimming and J lost 0 bases; unmatched junction nucleotides: 3. CDR3 loop: CASSLHAGGSYEQYF. In DNA form, the CDR3 reads TGTGCCAGCAGCTTACATGCGGGAGGCTCCTACGAGCAGTACTTC. Combining the CDR3 with reference TRBV7-6 and TRBJ2-7 gives the whole variable domain GAGVSQSPRYKVTKRGQDVALRCDPISGHVSLYWYRQALGQGPEFLTYFNYEAQQDKSGLPNDRFSAERPEGSISTLTIQRTEQRDSAMYRCASSLHAGGSYEQYFGPGTRLTVT.

J is TRBJ2-7 and V is TRBV6-4; 12 bases are shared with TRBD1. Trimming at V came to 8 bases and at J to 0 bases, leaving 14 bases not matched to a gene. CDR1 is MRHNA, CDR2 SNTAGT, per germline. The CDR3 extends over 18 amino acids. In nucleotides, the CDR3 is TGTGCCAGCGGCCCCGGGGACAGGGGGCTTCGGAGCTCCTACGAGCAGTACTTC. This sequence encodes CASGPGDRGLRSSYEQYF.

The chain joins TRBV6-2 or TRBV6-3 to TRBJ2-3; possible D gene TRBD2, 6 bases. Between the trimmed V and J ends, which lost 1 base and 5 bases, there was a span of 10 bases. CDR1 and CDR2 from the germline V gene are MNHEY and SVGEGT. This CDR3 has 14 residues. This CDR3 is CASSYWGERDTQYF. CDR3 nucleotides: TGTGCCAGCAGTTACTGGGGGGAAAGAGATACGCAGTATTTT.

This rearrangement joins TRBV25-1 to TRBJ2-5, with 11 bases fitting TRBD2. Unmatched junction bases numbered 14, after V lost 6 bases and J lost 5 bases. Looked up from germline, CDR1 is MGHDK and CDR2 is SYGVNS. CDR3 length equals 17 residues. The CDR3 region has the DNA TGTGCCAGCAGGGGGACTAGCGGACCCCCCCCAACGGAGACCCAGTACTTC. Translated: CASRGTSGPPPTETQYF.

The V call is TRBV5-4, the J call TRBJ2-1; 9 bases agree with TRBD2. Germline CDR1 SGHNT, CDR2 YYREEE (reference sequence). The trim removed 0 bases at V and 14 bases at J, leaving 6 bases unmatched. This CDR3 spans 13 amino acids. The CDR3 sequence: CASSLDRREGEFF. The CDR3 DNA reads TGTGCCAGCAGCTTGGACCGGCGGGAGGGGGAGTTCTTC. Filled out from reference TRBV5-4 and TRBJ2-1, the complete variable domain reads ETGVTQSPTHLIKTRGQQVTLRCSSQSGHNTVSWYQQALGQGPQFIFQYYREEENGRGNFPPRFSGLQFPNYSSELNVNALELDDSALYLCASSLDRREGEFFGPGTRLTVL.

The chain is built from TRBV5-1 and TRBJ1-1, with D uncertain. The length of the CDR3 is 13 residues. The germline V gene has CDR1 SGHRS and CDR2 YFSETQ. V was clipped by 0 bases and J by 5 bases, with 8 bases between them. This CDR3 reads CASSLVPRTEAFF. Written as DNA, the CDR3 is TGCGCCAGCAGCTTGGTCCCCCGGACTGAAGCTTTCTTT.

The rearrangement uses TRBV18 and TRBJ1-2; D not resolved. Germline-derived CDR1 and CDR2 are KGHSH and LQKENI. The CDR3 extends over 13 amino acids. V shed 4 bases and J shed 2 bases, with 8 bases lying between them. The CDR3 region is CASSQGRNYGYTF. CDR3 nucleotides: TGTGCCAGCTCACAAGGGAGGAACTATGGCTACACCTTC.

The chain couples TRBV7-5 to TRBJ2-3; TRBD1, the table's D call, was not compared with the DNA. TRBV7-5 is reported as a pseudogene. The CDR3 covers 16 residues. CDR3 residues: CVRSKPAGQGQDTQYF. The CDR3, as DNA: TGTGTCAGAAGCAAACCAGCAGGGCAGGGTCAAGATACGCAGTATTTT.

The chain links TRBV6-2 or TRBV6-3 to TRBJ1-5; D gene ambiguous. The V gene's germline CDR1 is MNHEY and CDR2 SVGEGT. Trimming removed 0 bases at V and 3 bases at J, with 6 bases between. This CDR3 contains 14 residues. CDR3 sequence reads: CASSYSALNQPQHF. DNA of the CDR3: TGTGCCAGCAGTTACTCGGCCCTCAATCAGCCCCAGCATTTT.

The rearrangement links TRBV27 to TRBJ2-2; 10 bases are a match to TRBD2. Germline loops: CDR1 MNHEY, CDR2 SMNVEV (reference sequence). The ends lost 2 bases at V and 3 bases at J; junction bases unmatched: 15. The CDR3 is made up of 20 amino acids. Written as DNA, the CDR3 is TGTGCCAGCAGTTTACTTTTTCCGCTAGCGGGGGCTCAGGACACCGGGGAGCTGTTTTTT. Residues: CASSLLFPLAGAQDTGELFF.

The chain joins TRBV6-6 to TRBJ1-4, with D tentatively TRBD1 (6 bases). CDR3 size: 15 residues. V dropped 5 bases and J dropped 8 bases, with 18 bases sitting between them. Germline V gene data show CDR1 as MNHNY and CDR2 as SVGAGI (reference sequence). CDR3 nucleotides: TGTGCCAGCAGTCTACCGGTCGGACAGCGAGAAAAACTGTTTTTT. Its protein product is CASSLPVGQREKLFF.